This TCR beta chain was identified during a study of OX40 agonist ivuxolimab in advanced cancers. As for the study in general: Patients were treated with ivuxolimab, an agonistic anti-OX40 (CD134) antibody. From about 20 to 80 years was the age range, with a mean of around 60 years, and 70% to 85% were male. Overall study results and limits: Some of the lowest clonal expansion was seen in partial responders at 0.1-3.0 mg/kg.

CDR1 is MRHNA, CDR2 SNTAGT, per germline. The CDR3 loop spans 11 amino acids. Trimming left V 8 bases short and J 4 bases short, with 9 bases between. Cycle 7 day 1, cycle 4 day 1, and baseline were the timepoints at which blood was sampled. On this clone: Its target is unknown.

Produced via immunoSEQ multiplex PCR; TCRdb's table is partial and in-frame only. The sample holds some 44,000 clones, roughly 80% seen once. Source: CD4+ or CD8+ T cells sorted from blood, taken in a trial of the OX40 agonist ivuxolimab. The chain carries TRBV6-4 and TRBJ2-7; D gene unclear. The sequence was obtained from an adult with an advanced solid tumor such as melanoma, head and neck, liver or kidney cancer. The DNA for the CDR3 is TGTGCCAGCCATCACCGATACGAGCAGTACTTC. Translating gives CASHHRYEQYF.